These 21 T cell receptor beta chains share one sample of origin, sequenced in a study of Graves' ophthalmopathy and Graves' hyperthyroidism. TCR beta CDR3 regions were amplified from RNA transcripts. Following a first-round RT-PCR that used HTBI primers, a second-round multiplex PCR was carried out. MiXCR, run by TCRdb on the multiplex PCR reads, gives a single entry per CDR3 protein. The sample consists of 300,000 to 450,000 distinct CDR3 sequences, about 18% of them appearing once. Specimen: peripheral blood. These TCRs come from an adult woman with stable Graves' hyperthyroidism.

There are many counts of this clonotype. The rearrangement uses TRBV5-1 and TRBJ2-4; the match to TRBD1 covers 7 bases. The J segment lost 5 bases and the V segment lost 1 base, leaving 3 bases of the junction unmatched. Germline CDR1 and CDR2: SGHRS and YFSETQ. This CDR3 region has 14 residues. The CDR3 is CASSLQGVENIQYF. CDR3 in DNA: TGCGCCAGCAGCTTGCAGGGGGTCGAAAACATTCAGTACTTC.

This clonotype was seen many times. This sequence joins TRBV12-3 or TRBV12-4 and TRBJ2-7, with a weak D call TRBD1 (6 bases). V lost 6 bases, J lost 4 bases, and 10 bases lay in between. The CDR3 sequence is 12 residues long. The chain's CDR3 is CASSMDRYEQYF. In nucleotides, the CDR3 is TGTGCCAGCAGCATGGACAGATACGAGCAGTACTTC.

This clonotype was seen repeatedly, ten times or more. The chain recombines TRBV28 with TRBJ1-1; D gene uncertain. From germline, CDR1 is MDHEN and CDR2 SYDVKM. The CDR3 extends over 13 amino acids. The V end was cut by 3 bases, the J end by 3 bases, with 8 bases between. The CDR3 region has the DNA TGTGCCAGCAGTTTGGATATGGACACTGAAGCTTTCTTT. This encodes CASSLDMDTEAFF.

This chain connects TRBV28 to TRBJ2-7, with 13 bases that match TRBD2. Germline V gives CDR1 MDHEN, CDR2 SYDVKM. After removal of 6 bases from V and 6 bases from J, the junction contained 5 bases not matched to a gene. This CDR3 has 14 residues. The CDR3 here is CASRGLAGVSEQYF. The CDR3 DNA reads TGTGCCAGCAGAGGACTAGCGGGAGTTTCCGAGCAGTACTTC.

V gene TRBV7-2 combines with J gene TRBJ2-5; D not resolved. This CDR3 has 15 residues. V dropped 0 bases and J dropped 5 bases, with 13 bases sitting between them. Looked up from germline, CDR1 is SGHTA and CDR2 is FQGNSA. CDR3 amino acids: CASSLAWGIGETQYF. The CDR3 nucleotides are TGTGCCAGCAGCTTAGCATGGGGTATCGGGGAGACCCAGTACTTC.

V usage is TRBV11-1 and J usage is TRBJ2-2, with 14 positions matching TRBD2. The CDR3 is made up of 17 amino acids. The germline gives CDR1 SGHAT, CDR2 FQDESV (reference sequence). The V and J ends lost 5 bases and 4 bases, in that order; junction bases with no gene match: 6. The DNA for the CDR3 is TGTGCCAGCAGCCGGACTAGCGGGGGGTCCGGCACCGGGGAGCTGTTTTTT. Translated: CASSRTSGGSGTGELFF. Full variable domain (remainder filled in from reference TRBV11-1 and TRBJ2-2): EAEVAQSPRYKITEKSQAVAFWCDPISGHATLYWYRQILGQGPELLVQFQDESVVDDSQLPKDRFSAERLKGVDSTLKIQPAELGDSAMYLCASSRTSGGSGTGELFFGEGSRLTVL.

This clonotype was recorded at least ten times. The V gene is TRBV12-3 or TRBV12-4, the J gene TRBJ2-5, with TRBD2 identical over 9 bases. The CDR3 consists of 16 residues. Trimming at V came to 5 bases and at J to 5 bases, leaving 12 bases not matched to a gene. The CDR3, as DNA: TGTGCCAGCAGTGGCCCCGTGTCGCTAGCGGGGGAGACCCAGTACTTC. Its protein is CASSGPVSLAGETQYF.

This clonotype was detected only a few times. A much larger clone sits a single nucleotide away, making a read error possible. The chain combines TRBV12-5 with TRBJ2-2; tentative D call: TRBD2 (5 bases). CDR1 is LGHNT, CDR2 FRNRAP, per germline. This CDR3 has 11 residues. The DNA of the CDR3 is TGTGCTAGTGGTACAACCGGGGAGCTGTGTTTT. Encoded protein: CASGTTGELCF.

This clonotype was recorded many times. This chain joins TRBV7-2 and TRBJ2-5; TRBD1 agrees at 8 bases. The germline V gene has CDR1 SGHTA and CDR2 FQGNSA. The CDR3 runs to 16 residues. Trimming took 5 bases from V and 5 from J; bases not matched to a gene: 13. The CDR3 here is CASSLRGRAPEETQYF. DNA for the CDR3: TGTGCCAGCAGCCTCAGGGGGCGCGCCCCTGAGGAGACCCAGTACTTC.

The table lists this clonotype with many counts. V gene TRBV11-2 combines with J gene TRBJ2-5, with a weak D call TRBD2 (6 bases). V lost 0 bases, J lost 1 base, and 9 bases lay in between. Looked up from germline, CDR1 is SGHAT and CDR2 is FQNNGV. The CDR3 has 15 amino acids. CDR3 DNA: TGTGCCAGCAGCTTAGAAGGGCGGGGCCAAGAGACCCAGTACTTC. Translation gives CASSLEGRGQETQYF.

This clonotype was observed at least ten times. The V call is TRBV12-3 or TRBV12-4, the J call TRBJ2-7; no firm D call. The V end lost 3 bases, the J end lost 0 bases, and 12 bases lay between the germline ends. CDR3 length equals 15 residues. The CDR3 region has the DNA TGTGCCAGCAGTTTGTTGCAGGAGAGCTCCTACGAGCAGTACTTC. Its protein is CASSLLQESSYEQYF.

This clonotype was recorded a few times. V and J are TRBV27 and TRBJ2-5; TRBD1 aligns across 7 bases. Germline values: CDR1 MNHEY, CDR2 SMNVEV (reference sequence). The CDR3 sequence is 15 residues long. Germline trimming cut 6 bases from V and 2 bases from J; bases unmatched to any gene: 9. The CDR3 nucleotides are TGTGCCAGCAGAACCCTACAGGGGCCACAAGAGACCCAGTACTTC. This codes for CASRTLQGPQETQYF.

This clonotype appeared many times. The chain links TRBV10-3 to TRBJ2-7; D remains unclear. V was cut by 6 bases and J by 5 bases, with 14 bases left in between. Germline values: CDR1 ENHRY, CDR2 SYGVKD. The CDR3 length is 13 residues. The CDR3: CAIRNSPSNEQYF. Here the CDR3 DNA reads TGTGCCATCAGGAATAGCCCCTCGAACGAGCAGTACTTC.

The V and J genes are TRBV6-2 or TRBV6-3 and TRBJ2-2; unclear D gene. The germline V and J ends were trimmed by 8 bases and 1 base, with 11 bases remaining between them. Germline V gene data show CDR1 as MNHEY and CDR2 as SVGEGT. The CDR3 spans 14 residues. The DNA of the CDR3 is TGTGCCAGCCCGGGCAGTGAGAACACCGGGGAGCTGTTTTTT. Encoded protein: CASPGSENTGELFF.

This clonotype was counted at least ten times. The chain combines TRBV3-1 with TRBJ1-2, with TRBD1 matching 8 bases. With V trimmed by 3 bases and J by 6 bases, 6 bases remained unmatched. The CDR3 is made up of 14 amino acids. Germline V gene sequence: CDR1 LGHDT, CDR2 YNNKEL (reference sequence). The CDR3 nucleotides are TGTGCCAGCAGCCAGACAGGGGCGCGCGATGGCTACACCTTC. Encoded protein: CASSQTGARDGYTF. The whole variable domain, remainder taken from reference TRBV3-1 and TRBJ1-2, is DTAVSQTPKYLVTQMGNDKSIKCEQNLGHDTMYWYKQDSKKFLKIMFSYNNKELIINETVPNRFSPKSPDKAHLNLHINSLELGDSAVYFCASSQTGARDGYTFGSGTRLTVV.

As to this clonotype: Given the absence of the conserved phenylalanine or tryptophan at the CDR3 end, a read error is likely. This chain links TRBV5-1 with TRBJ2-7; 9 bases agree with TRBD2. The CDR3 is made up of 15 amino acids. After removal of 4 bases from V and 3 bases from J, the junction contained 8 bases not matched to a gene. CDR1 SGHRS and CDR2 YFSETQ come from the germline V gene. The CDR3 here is CASSPTSGSIYEQYS. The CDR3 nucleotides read TGCGCCAGCAGCCCTACTAGCGGGTCAATCTACGAGCAGTACTCC.

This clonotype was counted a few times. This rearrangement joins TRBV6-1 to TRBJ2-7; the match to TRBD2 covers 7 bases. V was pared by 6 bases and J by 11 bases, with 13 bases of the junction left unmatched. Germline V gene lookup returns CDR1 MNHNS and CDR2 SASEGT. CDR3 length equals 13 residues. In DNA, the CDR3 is TGTGCCAGCAGCCCGGGGCTAGCGGCGGAAAAGTACTTC. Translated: CASSPGLAAEKYF.

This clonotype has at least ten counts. The CDR3: CASSSTRMGGEQYF. For the CDR3, the DNA is TGTGCCAGCAGCAGCACTAGAATGGGGGGCGAGCAGTACTTC. The V and J genes are TRBV7-9 and TRBJ2-7, with D possibly being TRBD2 (6 bases). The germline gives CDR1 SEHNR, CDR2 FQNEAQ (reference sequence). This CDR3 contains 14 residues. The V gene lost 5 bases and the J gene lost 6 bases, with 17 bases spanning the gap.

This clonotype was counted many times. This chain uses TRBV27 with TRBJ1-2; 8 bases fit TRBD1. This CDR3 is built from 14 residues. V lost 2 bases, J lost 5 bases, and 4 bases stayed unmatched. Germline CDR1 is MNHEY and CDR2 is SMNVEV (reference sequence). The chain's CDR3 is CASSLRQGRYGYTF. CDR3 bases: TGTGCCAGCAGTTTACGACAGGGGCGGTATGGCTACACCTTC.

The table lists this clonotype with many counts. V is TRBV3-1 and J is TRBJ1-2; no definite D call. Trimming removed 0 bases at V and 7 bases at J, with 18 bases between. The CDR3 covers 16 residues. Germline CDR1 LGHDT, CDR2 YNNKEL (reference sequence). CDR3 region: CASSQDLSASPRGYTF. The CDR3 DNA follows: TGTGCCAGCAGCCAAGATCTTTCAGCTTCCCCCCGTGGCTACACCTTC.

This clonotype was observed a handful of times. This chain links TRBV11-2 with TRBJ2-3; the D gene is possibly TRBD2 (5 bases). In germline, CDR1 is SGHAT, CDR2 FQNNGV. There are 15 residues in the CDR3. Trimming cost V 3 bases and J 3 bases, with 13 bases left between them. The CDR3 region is CASSFWRTGTDTQYF. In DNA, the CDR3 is TGTGCCAGCAGCTTCTGGCGCACGGGAACAGATACGCAGTATTTT.